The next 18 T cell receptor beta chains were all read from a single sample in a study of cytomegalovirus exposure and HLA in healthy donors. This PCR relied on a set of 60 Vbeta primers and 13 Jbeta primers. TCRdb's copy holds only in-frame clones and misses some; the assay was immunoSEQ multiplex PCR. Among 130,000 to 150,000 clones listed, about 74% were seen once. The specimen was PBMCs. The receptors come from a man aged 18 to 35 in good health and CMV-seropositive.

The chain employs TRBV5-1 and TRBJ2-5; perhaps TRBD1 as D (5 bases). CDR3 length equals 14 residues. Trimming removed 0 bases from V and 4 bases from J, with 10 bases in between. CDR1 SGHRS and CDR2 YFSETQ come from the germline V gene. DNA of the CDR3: TGCGCCAGCAGCTTGGTTCTGGGGCGAGAGACCCAGTACTTC. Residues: CASSLVLGRETQYF.

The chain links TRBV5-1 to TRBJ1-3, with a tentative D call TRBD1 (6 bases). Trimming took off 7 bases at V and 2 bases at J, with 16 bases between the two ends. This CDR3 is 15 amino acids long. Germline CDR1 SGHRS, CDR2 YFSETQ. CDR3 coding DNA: TGCGCCAGCGCTTCCCGGGGGGCGCCTGGAAACACCATATATTTT. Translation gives CASASRGAPGNTIYF.

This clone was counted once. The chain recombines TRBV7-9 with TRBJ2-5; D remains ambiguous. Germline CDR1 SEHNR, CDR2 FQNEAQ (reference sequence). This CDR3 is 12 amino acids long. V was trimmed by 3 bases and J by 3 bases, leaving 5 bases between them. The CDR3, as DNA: TGTGCCAGCAGCTTCACAGAAGAGACCCAGTACTTC. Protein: CASSFTEETQYF.

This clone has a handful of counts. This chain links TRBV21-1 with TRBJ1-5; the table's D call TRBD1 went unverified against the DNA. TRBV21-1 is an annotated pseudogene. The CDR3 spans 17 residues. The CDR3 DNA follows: TGTGCCAGCAGCAAAGGGGGCCCAGGTGATAGCAATCAGCCCCAGCATTTT. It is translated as CASSKGGPGDSNQPQHF.

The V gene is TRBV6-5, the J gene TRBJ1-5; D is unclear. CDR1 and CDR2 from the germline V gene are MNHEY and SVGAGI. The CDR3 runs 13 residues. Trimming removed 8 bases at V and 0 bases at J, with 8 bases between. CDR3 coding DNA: TGTGCCAGCGGCTTTTATAGCAATCAGCCCCAGCATTTT. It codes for CASGFYSNQPQHF.

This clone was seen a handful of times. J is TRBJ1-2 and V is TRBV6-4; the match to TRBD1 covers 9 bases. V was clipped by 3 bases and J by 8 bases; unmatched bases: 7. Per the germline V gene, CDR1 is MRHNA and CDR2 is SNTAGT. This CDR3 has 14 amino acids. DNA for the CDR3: TGTGCCAGCAGTGAATCCGGGACAGGGCGAGGCTACACCTTC. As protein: CASSESGTGRGYTF.

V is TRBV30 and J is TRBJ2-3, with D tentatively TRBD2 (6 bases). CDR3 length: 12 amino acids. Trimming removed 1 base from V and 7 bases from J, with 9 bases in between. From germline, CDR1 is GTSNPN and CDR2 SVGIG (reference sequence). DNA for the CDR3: TGTGCCTGGAGTGGAGGAGGGAATACGCAGTATTTT. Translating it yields CAWSGGGNTQYF.

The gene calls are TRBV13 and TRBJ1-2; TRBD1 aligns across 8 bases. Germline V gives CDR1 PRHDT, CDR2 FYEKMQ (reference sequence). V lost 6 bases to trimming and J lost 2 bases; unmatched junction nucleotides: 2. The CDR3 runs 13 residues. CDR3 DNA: TGTGCCAGCAGGGGACAGGAGAACTATGGCTACACCTTC. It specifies CASRGQENYGYTF. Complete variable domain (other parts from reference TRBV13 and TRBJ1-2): AAGVIQSPRHLIKEKRETATLKCYPIPRHDTVYWYQQGPGQDPQFLISFYEKMQSDKGSIPDRFSAQQFSDYHSELNMSSLELGDSALYFCASRGQENYGYTFGSGTRLTVV.

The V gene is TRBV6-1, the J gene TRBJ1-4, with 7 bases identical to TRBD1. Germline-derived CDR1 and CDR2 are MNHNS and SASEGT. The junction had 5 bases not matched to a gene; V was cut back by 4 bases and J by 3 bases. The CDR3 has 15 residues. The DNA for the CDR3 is TGTGCCAGCAGTGGTAACAGGGGAGCTAATGAAAAACTGTTTTTT. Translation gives CASSGNRGANEKLFF.

CDR3 sequence: CASSQGAHEQYF. CDR3 DNA sequence: TGTGCCAGCTCCCAGGGTGCCCACGAGCAGTACTTC. The gene calls are TRBV18 and TRBJ2-7, with D perhaps matching TRBD1 (5 bases). The CDR3 runs 12 residues. Germline loops: CDR1 KGHSH, CDR2 LQKENI. The ends were cut back, 6 bases at V and 5 bases at J, with 11 bases in the middle. Filled out from reference TRBV18 and TRBJ2-7, the complete variable domain reads NAGVMQNPRHLVRRRGQEARLRCSPMKGHSHVYWYRQLPEEGLKFMVYLQKENIIDESGMPKERFSAEFPKEGPSILRIQQVVRGDSAAYFCASSQGAHEQYFGPGTRLTVT.

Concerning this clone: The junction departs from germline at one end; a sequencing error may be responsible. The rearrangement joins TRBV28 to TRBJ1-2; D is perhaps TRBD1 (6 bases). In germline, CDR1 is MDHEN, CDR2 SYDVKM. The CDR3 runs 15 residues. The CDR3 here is CASSSLQGNVYSYTF. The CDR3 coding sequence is TGTGCCAGCAGTTCCCTACAGGGAAACGTCTATAGCTACACCTTC.

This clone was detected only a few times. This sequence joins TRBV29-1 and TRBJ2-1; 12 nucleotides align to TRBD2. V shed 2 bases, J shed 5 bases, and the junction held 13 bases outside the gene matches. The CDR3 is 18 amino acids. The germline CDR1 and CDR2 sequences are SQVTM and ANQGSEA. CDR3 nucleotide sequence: TGCAGCGTTGAACCTAGCGGGAGGGCCCGGAGGATCGACAATGAGCAGTTCTTC. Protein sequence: CSVEPSGRARRIDNEQFF.

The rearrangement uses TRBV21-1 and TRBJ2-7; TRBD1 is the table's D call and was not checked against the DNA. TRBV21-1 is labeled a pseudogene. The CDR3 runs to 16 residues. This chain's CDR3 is CASSDRGQGLHGEQYF. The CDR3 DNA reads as TGTGCCAGCAGCGACCGGGGACAGGGTCTTCATGGCGAGCAGTACTTC.

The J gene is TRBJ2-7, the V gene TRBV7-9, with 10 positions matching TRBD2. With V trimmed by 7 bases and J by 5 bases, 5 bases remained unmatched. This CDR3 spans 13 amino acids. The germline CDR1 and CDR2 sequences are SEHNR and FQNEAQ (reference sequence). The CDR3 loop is CASTGTSVHEQYF. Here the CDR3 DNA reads TGTGCCAGCACCGGGACTAGCGTCCACGAGCAGTACTTC.

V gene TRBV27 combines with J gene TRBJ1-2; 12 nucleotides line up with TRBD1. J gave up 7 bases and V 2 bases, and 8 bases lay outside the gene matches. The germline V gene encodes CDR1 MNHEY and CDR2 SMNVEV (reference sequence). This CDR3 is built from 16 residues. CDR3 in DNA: TGTGCCAGCAGTTTAGTTATGGGACAGGGGGCTGTTGGCTACACCTTC. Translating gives CASSLVMGQGAVGYTF.

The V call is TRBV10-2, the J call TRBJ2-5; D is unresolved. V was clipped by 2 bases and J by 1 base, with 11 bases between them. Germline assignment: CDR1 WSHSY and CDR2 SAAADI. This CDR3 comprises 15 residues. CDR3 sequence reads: CASSEIGWSQETQYF. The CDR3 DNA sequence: TGCGCCAGCAGTGAGATTGGCTGGAGCCAAGAGACCCAGTACTTC.

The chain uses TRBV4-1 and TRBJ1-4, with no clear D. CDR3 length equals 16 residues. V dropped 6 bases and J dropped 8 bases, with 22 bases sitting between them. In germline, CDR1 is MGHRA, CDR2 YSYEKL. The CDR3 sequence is CASRQPGTGKGEKLFF. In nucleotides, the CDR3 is TGCGCCAGCAGGCAGCCAGGCACGGGAAAAGGGGAAAAACTGTTTTTT.

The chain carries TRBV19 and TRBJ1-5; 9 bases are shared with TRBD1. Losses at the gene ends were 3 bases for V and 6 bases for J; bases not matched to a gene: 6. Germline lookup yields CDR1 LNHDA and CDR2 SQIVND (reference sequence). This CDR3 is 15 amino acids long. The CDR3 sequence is CASSIRQGVGQPQHF. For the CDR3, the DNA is TGTGCCAGTAGTATTCGACAGGGGGTGGGTCAGCCCCAGCATTTT.